The following is a TCR beta chain sequence with its context. The data are from a study of cytomegalovirus exposure and HLA in healthy donors. PCR primers comprised 60 Vbeta and 13 Jbeta primers. Profiling relied on immunoSEQ multiplex PCR, and the TCRdb table lists in-frame clones only, not all of them. The sample lists about 61,000 clones; 70% to 90% were seen once. The CDR3 contains 17 residues. Germline V CDR1 and CDR2: SGHRS, YFSETQ. The trim removed 7 bases at V and 0 bases at J, leaving 10 bases unmatched. The chain couples TRBV5-1 to TRBJ2-3; 11 bases align to TRBD2. The clonotype was recovered from a man between 18 and 29 years old in good health and CMV-seronegative. The sample taken for sequencing was PBMCs. CDR3 nucleotide sequence: TGCGCCAGCGGCAGACTAGCGGGGCCCTCTAGCACAGATACGCAGTATTTT. Its protein is CASGRLAGPSSTDTQYF.